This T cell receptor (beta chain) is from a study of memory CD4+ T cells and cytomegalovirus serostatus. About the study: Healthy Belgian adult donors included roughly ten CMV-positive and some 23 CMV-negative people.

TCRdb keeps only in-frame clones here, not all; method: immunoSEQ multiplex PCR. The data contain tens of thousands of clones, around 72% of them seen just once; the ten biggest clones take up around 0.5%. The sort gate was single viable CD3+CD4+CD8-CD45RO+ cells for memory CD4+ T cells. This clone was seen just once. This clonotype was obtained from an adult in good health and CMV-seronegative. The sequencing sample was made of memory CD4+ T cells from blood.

CDR3 nucleotides: TGTGCCAGCACGGTCAGGGAAAGTTCACCCCTCCACTTT. Protein sequence: CASTVRESSPLHF. The chain has TRBV2 and TRBJ1-6; tentatively, D is TRBD1 (5 bases). Germline CDR1 and CDR2: SNHLY and FYNNEI. CDR3 size: 13 residues. Trimming cost V 7 bases and J 9 bases, with 13 bases left between them.